A single sample gave rise to the 29 T cell receptor beta chains below, sequenced in a study of OX40 agonist ivuxolimab in advanced cancers. Using immunoSEQ multiplex PCR, the repertoire was profiled, and TCRdb retains in-frame clones only, with some absent. This table holds around 150,000 clones, just over 90% found once. The specimen was CD4+ or CD8+ T cells sorted from blood, collected in a trial of the OX40 agonist ivuxolimab. These receptors were taken from an adult with an advanced solid tumor such as melanoma, head and neck, liver or kidney cancer.

The rearrangement links TRBV7-2 to TRBJ2-5; D is perhaps TRBD2 (7 bases). The CDR3 runs to 12 residues. V lost 3 bases and J 9 bases, leaving 11 bases between the germline ends. CDR1 and CDR2 from the germline V gene are SGHTA and FQGNSA. The CDR3 protein is CASSLGGGAQYF. The CDR3 bases are TGTGCCAGCAGCTTGGGGGGGGGCGCCCAGTACTTC.

The V and J genes are TRBV28 and TRBJ2-7, with 9 bases identical to TRBD1. The CDR3 totals 13 residues. J was trimmed by 6 bases and V by 5 bases; bases with no gene match: 5. The germline V gene encodes CDR1 MDHEN and CDR2 SYDVKM. The CDR3 sequence is CASSPPDRGEQYF. The CDR3, as DNA: TGTGCCAGCAGTCCCCCGGACAGGGGCGAGCAGTACTTC.

The chain is built from TRBV9 and TRBJ2-3; no definite D call. The CDR3 length is 14 residues. Germline V gene sequence: CDR1 SGDLS, CDR2 YYNGEE. V lost 2 bases, J lost 8 bases, and 15 bases lay in between. CDR3 sequence: CASSVRPSGGTQYF. The CDR3 region has the DNA TGTGCCAGCAGCGTGAGACCCAGTGGTGGTACGCAGTATTTT.

This clone was picked up one time. This chain links TRBV6-4 with TRBJ2-3, with no clear D. The germline V gene has CDR1 MRHNA and CDR2 SNTAGT. CDR3 length: 13 amino acids. The V end was cut by 6 bases, the J end by 0 bases, with 7 bases between. The CDR3 region has the DNA TGTGCCAGCAGAGGCTCTAGCACAGATACGCAGTATTTT. The encoded protein is CASRGSSTDTQYF.

Only a few counts were recorded for this clone. The chain links TRBV7-2 to TRBJ1-3; 7 nucleotides match TRBD1. Germline V CDR1 and CDR2: SGHTA, FQGNSA. The CDR3 length is 15 residues. V gave up 5 bases and J gave up 3 bases; unmatched junction bases: 7. The CDR3 nucleotides are TGTGCCAGCAGCCCCACGACAGGGATTGGAAACACCATATATTTT. Translated: CASSPTTGIGNTIYF.

The genes are TRBV5-6 and TRBJ2-7; 7 bases line up with TRBD1. Germline CDR1 reads SGHDT; CDR2 reads YYEEEE. The CDR3 is 13 amino acids. V shed 4 bases, J shed 3 bases, and the junction held 4 bases outside the gene matches. CDR3 sequence: CASSPGTVYEQYF. The CDR3, as DNA: TGTGCCAGCAGCCCCGGGACAGTCTACGAGCAGTACTTC.

J is TRBJ2-3 and V is TRBV18; D uncertain. V lost 3 bases and J 2 bases, leaving 6 bases between the germline ends. Germline CDR1 is KGHSH and CDR2 is LQKENI. This CDR3 region has 13 residues. The chain's CDR3 is CASSPTYTDTQYF. The CDR3 DNA reads TGTGCCAGCTCACCTACGTACACAGATACGCAGTATTTT.

The V gene is TRBV7-9, the J gene TRBJ2-3; D is unresolved. Germline V gene lookup returns CDR1 SEHNR and CDR2 FQNEAQ (reference sequence). V shed 1 base and J shed 7 bases, with 6 bases lying between them. The CDR3 contains 12 residues. The CDR3 reads CASSLGYNTQYF. In DNA form, the CDR3 reads TGTGCCAGCAGCTTAGGCTATAATACGCAGTATTTT.

The chain is built from TRBV4-2 and TRBJ1-4, with a possible D match to TRBD1 (6 bases). Germline CDR1 is LGHNA and CDR2 is YNFKEQ. Trimming shortened V by 0 bases and J by 7 bases, and 15 bases separated the two germline ends. The CDR3 has 16 amino acids. The CDR3 sequence is CASSQDHGGTVEKLFF. DNA for the CDR3: TGTGCCAGCAGCCAAGATCACGGGGGCACGGTTGAAAAACTGTTTTTT.

The CDR3 protein is CASREEREAFF. The CDR3 DNA sequence: TGTGCCAGTAGGGAGGAGCGAGAAGCTTTCTTT. The V gene is TRBV19, the J gene TRBJ1-1; D remains ambiguous. The CDR3 extends over 11 amino acids. Per the germline V gene, CDR1 is LNHDA and CDR2 is SQIVND (reference sequence). The germline V and J ends were trimmed by 6 bases and 8 bases, with 10 bases remaining between them.

The chain carries TRBV19 and TRBJ1-5; 9 nucleotides align to TRBD1. Germline trimming cut 6 bases from V and 4 bases from J; bases unmatched to any gene: 13. CDR3 length: 17 residues. Germline-derived CDR1 and CDR2 are LNHDA and SQIVND (reference sequence). The CDR3 protein is CASSPYGQGRPNQPQHF. CDR3 DNA sequence: TGTGCCAGTAGCCCCTATGGACAGGGGAGACCTAATCAGCCCCAGCATTTT.

CDR3 in DNA: TGCGCCAGCAGCCCCAATCCGACCAGAGGGGTAGCCAAAAACATTCAGTACTTC. It codes for CASSPNPTRGVAKNIQYF. The gene calls are TRBV4-1 and TRBJ2-4; D may correspond to TRBD1 or TRBD2 (5 bases each). Trimming took off 4 bases at V and 0 bases at J, with 19 bases between the two ends. Germline V gene lookup returns CDR1 MGHRA and CDR2 YSYEKL. The CDR3 is 18 residues long.

The chain has TRBV4-3 and TRBJ1-5, with unresolved D. Germline assignment: CDR1 LGHNA and CDR2 YSLEER. The CDR3 loop spans 15 amino acids. Trimming stripped 2 bases from V and 7 bases from J, with 15 bases between. CDR3 sequence (DNA): TGCGCCAGCAGCCAATGGGGAGGGCTAGAACAGCCCCAGCATTTT. Translation: CASSQWGGLEQPQHF.

The chain has TRBV19 and TRBJ2-7, with D possibly matching TRBD1 (5 bases). The CDR3 extends over 13 amino acids. V was clipped by 5 bases and J by 3 bases, with 11 bases between them. The germline CDR1 and CDR2 sequences are LNHDA and SQIVND (reference sequence). CDR3 residues: CASSRSRDYEQYF. In DNA form, the CDR3 reads TGTGCCAGTAGTCGATCCAGGGACTACGAGCAGTACTTC.

This clone showed up just a few times. The chain joins TRBV5-1 to TRBJ1-1; D ambiguous. V gave up 1 base and J gave up 3 bases, with 7 bases separating them. Germline V gives CDR1 SGHRS, CDR2 YFSETQ. The CDR3 sequence is 13 residues long. The CDR3 coding sequence is TGCGCCAGCAGCTTGACGGACGACACTGAAGCTTTCTTT. It codes for CASSLTDDTEAFF. The whole variable domain, filled in from reference TRBV5-1 and TRBJ1-1, reads KAGVTQTPRYLIKTRGQQVTLSCSPISGHRSVSWYQQTPGQGLQFLFEYFSETQRNKGNFPGRFSGRQFSNSRSEMNVSTLELGDSALYLCASSLTDDTEAFFGQGTRLTVV.

The genes are TRBV7-2 and TRBJ1-1; D gene unclear. V lost 7 bases, J lost 6 bases, and 24 bases lay in between. The germline gives CDR1 SGHTA, CDR2 FQGNSA. The CDR3 is 16 residues long. CDR3 DNA: TGTGCCAGCAACCAACTCGCTAGATTGCCGGCCGCTGAAGCTTTCTTT. The encoded protein is CASNQLARLPAAEAFF.

The chain links TRBV19 to TRBJ2-3; D is perhaps TRBD1 or TRBD2 (5 bases each). Germline lookup yields CDR1 LNHDA and CDR2 SQIVND (reference sequence). This CDR3 spans 17 amino acids. V lost 6 bases to trimming and J lost 3 bases, with 22 bases between them. CDR3 residues: CASSKPQGAPDTDTQYF. For the CDR3, the DNA is TGTGCCAGTAGCAAACCTCAGGGAGCTCCGGATACAGATACGCAGTATTTT.

The rearrangement uses TRBV4-2 and TRBJ2-1, with D maybe TRBD2 (5 bases). The germline CDR1 and CDR2 sequences are LGHNA and YNFKEQ. Trimming pared 1 base from V and 3 bases from J, leaving 19 bases between. This CDR3 comprises 18 residues. The CDR3 sequence: CASSQAYLGLANYNEQFF. The CDR3 coding sequence is TGTGCCAGCAGCCAAGCTTACCTCGGGCTAGCTAACTACAATGAGCAGTTCTTC.

The genes are TRBV5-1 and TRBJ1-6, with D perhaps TRBD1 (5 bases). Trimming left V 6 bases short and J 10 bases short, with 17 bases between. The CDR3 totals 14 residues. Germline V gene sequence: CDR1 SGHRS, CDR2 YFSETQ. The CDR3 DNA is TGCGCCAGCACCTGGGAGGGGAGAGGGTCACCCCTCCACTTT. This codes for CASTWEGRGSPLHF.

Only one count was recorded for this clone. The chain has TRBV7-8 and TRBJ2-7; 7 bases are a match to TRBD2. V lost 6 bases, J lost 2 bases, and 7 bases stayed unmatched. The CDR3 length is 14 residues. Germline assignment: CDR1 SGHVS and CDR2 FQNEAQ. The CDR3, as DNA: TGTGCCAGCAGTTCCGGGACTACCACCTACGAGCAGTACTTC. It encodes CASSSGTTTYEQYF.

This chain joins TRBV28 and TRBJ2-7; D remains ambiguous. V lost 3 bases to trimming and J lost 5 bases, with 8 bases between them. The CDR3 totals 12 residues. Germline-derived CDR1 and CDR2 are MDHEN and SYDVKM. The CDR3 DNA is TGTGCCAGCAGTTTTCTACCCGACGAGCAGTACTTC. This codes for CASSFLPDEQYF.

The rearrangement links TRBV5-1 to TRBJ2-5; 7 nucleotides agree with TRBD2. This CDR3 is built from 16 residues. The germline gives CDR1 SGHRS, CDR2 YFSETQ. V trimming: 4 bases; J trimming: 2 bases; junction bases outside the gene matches: 11. In DNA, the CDR3 is TGCGCCAGCAGCCAAGATGGGCGGCGGGGGCAAGAGACCCAGTACTTC. This gives the protein CASSQDGRRGQETQYF.

This chain links TRBV11-3 with TRBJ2-3; 8 nucleotides line up with TRBD1. V was pared by 5 bases and J by 9 bases, with 4 bases of the junction left unmatched. The CDR3 is 12 residues long. The germline V gene has CDR1 SGHNT and CDR2 YENEEA. The CDR3 coding sequence is TGTGCCAGCAGCCCGGACAGGGACACGCAGTATTTT. Encoded protein: CASSPDRDTQYF.

The chain links TRBV6-1 to TRBJ1-2, with TRBD1 identical over 10 bases. The CDR3 sequence is 16 residues long. Germline V gene data show CDR1 as MNHNS and CDR2 as SASEGT. The trim removed 2 bases at V and 3 bases at J, leaving 6 bases unmatched. CDR3: CASSEIGTGDHYGYTF. The CDR3 nucleotides are TGTGCCAGCAGTGAAATTGGGACAGGGGACCACTATGGCTACACCTTC.

V usage is TRBV5-1 and J usage is TRBJ2-7; 9 bases align to TRBD1. This CDR3 spans 15 amino acids. With V trimmed by 4 bases and J by 5 bases, 10 bases remained unmatched. Germline CDR1 SGHRS, CDR2 YFSETQ. CDR3 amino acids: CASSADPTGGNEQYF. The CDR3 coding sequence is TGCGCCAGCAGCGCGGATCCAACAGGGGGCAACGAGCAGTACTTC.

This chain uses TRBV6-1 with TRBJ2-3, with a tentative D call TRBD1 (5 bases). V lost 6 bases to trimming and J lost 0 bases, with 13 bases between them. Germline V gene lookup returns CDR1 MNHNS and CDR2 SASEGT. The CDR3 contains 15 residues. The CDR3 nucleotides read TGTGCCAGCAGGGCTTTACAGGCTAGCACAGATACGCAGTATTTT. It is translated as CASRALQASTDTQYF.

The chain has TRBV9 and TRBJ2-3; the D gene is possibly TRBD2 (6 bases). This CDR3 contains 16 residues. Trimming took off 0 bases at V and 2 bases at J, with 13 bases between the two ends. The germline V gene encodes CDR1 SGDLS and CDR2 YYNGEE. The CDR3 sequence is CASSVATGGLTDTQYF. CDR3 DNA sequence: TGTGCCAGCAGCGTAGCTACCGGGGGACTCACAGATACGCAGTATTTT.

This chain joins TRBV7-9 and TRBJ1-3; D not certain. Germline V gives CDR1 SEHNR, CDR2 FQNEAQ (reference sequence). Trimming shortened V by 5 bases and J by 0 bases, and 17 bases separated the two germline ends. CDR3 length: 17 residues. CDR3 sequence: CASSPRGTSYSGNTIYF. The DNA of the CDR3 is TGTGCCAGCAGCCCCCGAGGAACCAGCTACTCTGGAAACACCATATATTTT.

The gene calls are TRBV6-6 and TRBJ2-5; TRBD1 is a possible D gene (6 bases). The germline V and J ends were trimmed by 8 bases and 7 bases, with 17 bases remaining between them. This CDR3 comprises 13 residues. CDR1 and CDR2 from the germline V gene are MNHNY and SVGAGI (reference sequence). CDR3 DNA sequence: TGTGCCAGCCACCAGGGTACACAGGGGACCCAGTACTTC. As protein: CASHQGTQGTQYF.